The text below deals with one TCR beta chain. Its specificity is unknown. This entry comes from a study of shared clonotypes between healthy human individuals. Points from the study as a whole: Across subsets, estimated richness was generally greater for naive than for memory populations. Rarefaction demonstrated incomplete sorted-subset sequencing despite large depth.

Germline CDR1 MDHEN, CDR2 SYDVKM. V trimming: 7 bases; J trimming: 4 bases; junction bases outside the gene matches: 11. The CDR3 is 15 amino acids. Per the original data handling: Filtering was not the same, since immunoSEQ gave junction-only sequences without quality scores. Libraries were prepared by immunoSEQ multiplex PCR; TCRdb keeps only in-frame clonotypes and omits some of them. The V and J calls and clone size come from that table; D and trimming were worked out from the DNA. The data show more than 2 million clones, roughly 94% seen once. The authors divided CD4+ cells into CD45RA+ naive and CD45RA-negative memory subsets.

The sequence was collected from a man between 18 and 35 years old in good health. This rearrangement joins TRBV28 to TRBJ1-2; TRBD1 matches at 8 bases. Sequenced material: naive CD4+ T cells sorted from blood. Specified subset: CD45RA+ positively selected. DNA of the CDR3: TGTGCCAGCATCAACAGGGGGACGAACCTCTATGGCTACACCTTC. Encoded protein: CASINRGTNLYGYTF.